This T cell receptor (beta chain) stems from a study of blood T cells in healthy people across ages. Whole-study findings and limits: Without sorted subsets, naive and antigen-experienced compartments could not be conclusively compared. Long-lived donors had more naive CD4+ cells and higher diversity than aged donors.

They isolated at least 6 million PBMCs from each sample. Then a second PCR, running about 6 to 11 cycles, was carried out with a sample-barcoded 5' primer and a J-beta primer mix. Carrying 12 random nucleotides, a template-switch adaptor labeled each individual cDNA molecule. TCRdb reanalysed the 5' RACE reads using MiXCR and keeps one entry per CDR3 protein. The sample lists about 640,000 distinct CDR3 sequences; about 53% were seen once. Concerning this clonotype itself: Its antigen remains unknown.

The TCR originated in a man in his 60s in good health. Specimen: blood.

CDR3 in DNA: TGTGCCAGCAGCCAAGTGGGCGTAAATTCACCCCTCCACTTT. It codes for CASSQVGVNSPLHF. The chain combines TRBV3-1 with TRBJ1-6, with D hard to call. Trimming pared 1 base from V and 7 bases from J, leaving 8 bases between. Per germline, CDR1 LGHDT and CDR2 YNNKEL (reference sequence). The CDR3 sequence is 14 residues long.